The 30 T cell receptor beta chains in this list originate from one sample, sequenced in a study of cytomegalovirus exposure and HLA in healthy donors (dated by TCRdb to about 2017). The library was obtained by the immunoSEQ multiplex PCR assay. The multiplex PCR relied on a mix of 60 forward primers for TCR Vbeta segments and 13 reverse primers for TCR Jbeta segments. Here the immuneACCESS table is served through TCRdb, limited to in-frame sequences with V and J called. Missing clones are a known gap in these copies; in checked studies unresolved V genes cover under half, and the rest lacks a known reason. Present in this sample are about 240,000 clones, 78% of which were seen just once. Less than 0.6% of the sample rests with the top ten. Sample: PBMCs. The receptors here all came from a boy aged 5-17 years in good health and CMV-seronegative.

The chain recombines TRBV19 with TRBJ1-2; 10 bases agree with TRBD1. J gave up 8 bases and V 5 bases, and 11 bases lay outside the gene matches. This CDR3 has 15 residues. Germline V gives CDR1 LNHDA, CDR2 SQIVND (reference sequence). The CDR3 loop reads CASSWGQGQGRGYTF. CDR3 sequence (DNA): TGTGCCAGTAGTTGGGGACAGGGGCAGGGGAGAGGCTACACCTTC. The full variable domain, its missing parts supplied by reference TRBV19 and TRBJ1-2, is DGGITQSPKYLFRKEGQNVTLSCEQNLNHDAMYWYRQDPGQGLRLIYYSQIVNDFQKGDIAEGYSVSREKKESFPLTVTSAQKNPTAFYLCASSWGQGQGRGYTFGSGTRLTVV.

DNA for the CDR3: TGTGCCAGCAGTGATTGGGCAGGAAGGAACACTGAAGCTTTCTTT. The encoded protein is CASSDWAGRNTEAFF. This rearrangement joins TRBV25-1 to TRBJ1-1; D not resolved. V was trimmed by 3 bases and J by 1 base, leaving 12 bases between them. The CDR3 length is 15 residues. Germline V gene lookup returns CDR1 MGHDK and CDR2 SYGVNS. Together with reference TRBV25-1 and TRBJ1-1, the CDR3 gives the full variable domain: EADIYQTPRYLVIGTGKKITLECSQTMGHDKMYWYQQDPGMELHLIHYSYGVNSTEKGDLSSESTVSRIRTEHFPLTLESARPSHTSQYLCASSDWAGRNTEAFFGQGTRLTVV.

The genes are TRBV6-6 and TRBJ2-2; 9 nucleotides agree with TRBD1. From germline, CDR1 is MNHNY and CDR2 SVGAGI (reference sequence). The V segment lost 6 bases and the J segment 5 bases; nucleotides outside the gene matches: 10. There are 16 residues in the CDR3. Written as DNA, the CDR3 is TGTGCCAGCAGACCCCGGACAGGGGAGAGAACCGGGGAGCTGTTTTTT. Translating it yields CASRPRTGERTGELFF.

This clone appeared a single time. The rearrangement uses TRBV6-4 and TRBJ2-1; 8 bases are shared with TRBD2. The CDR3 is 14 residues long. The V and J ends lost 3 bases and 3 bases, in that order; junction bases with no gene match: 1. Germline loops: CDR1 MRHNA, CDR2 SNTAGT. CDR3 amino acids: CASSEAGVYNEQFF. CDR3 bases: TGTGCCAGCAGTGAAGCGGGAGTCTACAATGAGCAGTTCTTC.

This sequence joins TRBV5-6 and TRBJ2-5; D gene ambiguous. TRBJ2-7 matches the DNA end more closely, so the J call is doubtful. Germline CDR1 and CDR2: SGHDT and YYEEEE. This CDR3 contains 15 residues. The CDR3 reads CASSPQVVGTYEQYF. As DNA, the CDR3 is TGTGCCAGCAGCCCCCAGGTGGTCGGAACCTACGAGCAGTACTTC.

The rearrangement uses TRBV27 and TRBJ2-7; TRBD2 agrees at 11 bases. After removal of 1 base from V and 6 bases from J, the junction contained 8 bases not matched to a gene. This CDR3 has 16 amino acids. Germline loops: CDR1 MNHEY, CDR2 SMNVEV (reference sequence). CDR3 sequence reads: CASSLLGTSGSSEQYF. CDR3 coding DNA: TGTGCCAGCAGTTTATTAGGGACTAGCGGAAGTAGCGAGCAGTACTTC.

This clone occurred once. The genes are TRBV6-1 and TRBJ1-2; D may be TRBD1 (6 bases). Deletions cut 4 bases from V and 7 bases from J, with 10 bases between. The CDR3 length is 12 residues. The germline gives CDR1 MNHNS, CDR2 SASEGT. The CDR3, as DNA: TGTGCCAGCAGTGTACAGGGTGGTGGCTACACCTTC. Translated, it gives CASSVQGGGYTF.

The gene calls are TRBV6-1 and TRBJ2-1; 7 bases align to TRBD2. The CDR3 covers 14 residues. Germline V CDR1 and CDR2: MNHNS, SASEGT. After removal of 6 bases from V and 5 bases from J, the junction contained 7 bases not matched to a gene. CDR3 in DNA: TGTGCCAGCAGGAGTCCCCTAGCGGACAATGAGCAGTTCTTC. This codes for CASRSPLADNEQFF.

A few counts support this clone. The chain recombines TRBV30 with TRBJ1-1; D remains unclear. The CDR3 runs 13 residues. Germline assignment: CDR1 GTSNPN and CDR2 SVGIG (reference sequence). V lost 0 bases, J lost 1 base, and 6 bases lay in between. Here the CDR3 DNA reads TGTGCCTGGAGTGTGGCAGAGAACACTGAAGCTTTCTTT. Translated: CAWSVAENTEAFF.

The CDR3 is CAWIGIGHQSSYEQYF. CDR3 nucleotides: TGTGCCTGGATCGGTATCGGACACCAGAGCTCCTACGAGCAGTACTTC. The chain is built from TRBV30 and TRBJ2-7, with a tentative D call TRBD1 (5 bases). The germline V gene has CDR1 GTSNPN and CDR2 SVGIG (reference sequence). V dropped 4 bases and J dropped 0 bases, with 19 bases sitting between them. The CDR3 is 16 amino acids.

The CDR3: CASSLRGMNTEAFF. The CDR3 coding sequence is TGCGCCAGCAGCTTAAGGGGTATGAACACTGAAGCTTTCTTT. This chain connects TRBV4-1 to TRBJ1-1; a possible D gene is TRBD1 (5 bases). The V and J ends lost 5 bases and 0 bases respectively, with 10 bases between them. Germline values: CDR1 MGHRA, CDR2 YSYEKL. This CDR3 comprises 14 residues.

V and J are TRBV5-4 and TRBJ2-2; D possibly corresponds to TRBD2 (6 bases). Per germline, CDR1 SGHNT and CDR2 YYREEE (reference sequence). V shed 1 base and J shed 1 base, with 8 bases lying between them. This CDR3 has 15 residues. The CDR3 region is CASSLKAGNTGELFF. Written as DNA, the CDR3 is TGTGCCAGCAGCTTGAAAGCGGGGAACACCGGGGAGCTGTTTTTT.

The chain is built from TRBV4-1 and TRBJ1-4; D unresolved. The CDR3 has 15 residues. Germline V lookup: CDR1 MGHRA, CDR2 YSYEKL. The V gene lost 4 bases and the J gene lost 5 bases, with 14 bases spanning the gap. CDR3 nucleotide sequence: TGCGCCAGCAGCCCCCACACTCGAGGAAATGAAAAACTGTTTTTT. Residues: CASSPHTRGNEKLFF.

J is TRBJ1-2 and V is TRBV7-8; maybe TRBD1 (5 bases). Trimming cost V 5 bases and J 3 bases, with 16 bases left between them. CDR1 is SGHVS and CDR2 is FQNEAQ in the germline V gene. This CDR3 comprises 15 residues. CDR3 in DNA: TGTGCCAGCAGCCCTCTGGGGCATCTGGACTATGGCTACACCTTC. It encodes CASSPLGHLDYGYTF.

The gene calls are TRBV5-1 and TRBJ2-7, with D uncertain. V gave up 3 bases and J gave up 3 bases, with 10 bases separating them. This CDR3 is 13 amino acids long. Germline V gives CDR1 SGHRS, CDR2 YFSETQ. CDR3 coding DNA: TGCGCCAGCAGCTCCTACGGCGGCTACGAGCAGTACTTC. It codes for CASSSYGGYEQYF. The variable domain in full, with the rest retrieved from reference TRBV5-1 and TRBJ2-7, is KAGVTQTPRYLIKTRGQQVTLSCSPISGHRSVSWYQQTPGQGLQFLFEYFSETQRNKGNFPGRFSGRQFSNSRSEMNVSTLELGDSALYLCASSSYGGYEQYFGPGTRLTVT.

This clone was picked up one time. The rearrangement links TRBV9 to TRBJ2-3, with 7 bases aligning to TRBD2. V gave up 4 bases and J gave up 1 base; unmatched junction bases: 12. The CDR3 has 17 amino acids. CDR1 SGDLS and CDR2 YYNGEE come from the germline V gene. The CDR3 sequence: CASSPSSSGRGTDTQYF. The CDR3 nucleotides read TGTGCCAGCAGCCCATCCTCTAGCGGTCGCGGCACAGATACGCAGTATTTT.

V gene TRBV6-4 combines with J gene TRBJ1-2; possibly TRBD1 for D (5 bases). Trimming pared 3 bases from V and 3 bases from J, leaving 11 bases between. Germline-derived CDR1 and CDR2 are MRHNA and SNTAGT. The CDR3 is made up of 14 amino acids. CDR3 region: CASSDFGRDYGYTF. The CDR3 DNA is TGTGCCAGCAGTGATTTTGGCAGGGACTATGGCTACACCTTC.

The chain carries TRBV4-1 and TRBJ2-7, with a possible D match to TRBD1 (5 bases). CDR3 length: 17 amino acids. Germline V gene lookup returns CDR1 MGHRA and CDR2 YSYEKL. The germline V and J ends were trimmed by 0 bases and 3 bases, with 18 bases remaining between them. This CDR3 reads CASSQDPAGHELYEQYF. For the CDR3, the DNA is TGCGCCAGCAGCCAAGATCCGGCAGGGCATGAGCTCTACGAGCAGTACTTC.

This clone has just a few counts. V and J are TRBV5-4 and TRBJ1-4; D is uncertain. The CDR3 consists of 15 residues. V lost 0 bases, J lost 8 bases, and 14 bases lay in between. Germline CDR1 is SGHNT and CDR2 is YYREEE (reference sequence). CDR3 amino acids: CASSLDGGFDEKLFF. As DNA, the CDR3 is TGTGCCAGCAGCTTGGATGGAGGGTTTGACGAAAAACTGTTTTTT.

The rearrangement uses TRBV2 and TRBJ2-3; the match to TRBD1 covers 8 bases. Losses at the gene ends were 7 bases for V and 5 bases for J; bases not matched to a gene: 11. The germline V gene has CDR1 SNHLY and CDR2 FYNNEI. The CDR3 sequence is 15 residues long. CDR3 bases: TGTGCCAGCAAGGTCCGACAGGGGTTGAGAGATACGCAGTATTTT. Translating gives CASKVRQGLRDTQYF. Variable domain in full (rest from reference TRBV2 and TRBJ2-3): EPEVTQTPSHQVTQMGQEVILRCVPISNHLYFYWYRQILGQKVEFLVSFYNNEISEKSEIFDDQFSVERPDGSNFTLKIRSTKLEDSAMYFCASKVRQGLRDTQYFGPGTRLTVL.

In this sample, this clone turned up once. The gene calls are TRBV25-1 and TRBJ1-2, with TRBD1 identical over 7 bases. The CDR3 sequence is 13 residues long. V shed 5 bases and J 8 bases; nucleotides not matched to a gene: 8. In germline, CDR1 is MGHDK, CDR2 SYGVNS. The CDR3 nucleotides read TGTGCCAGCAGTCCTGACAGGGCCGGAGGCTACACCTTC. As protein: CASSPDRAGGYTF.

The V and J genes are TRBV5-1 and TRBJ1-1; D gene ambiguous. Between the trimmed V and J ends, which lost 7 bases and 1 base, there was a span of 5 bases. Germline V gene lookup returns CDR1 SGHRS and CDR2 YFSETQ. The CDR3 is 11 amino acids. The CDR3 nucleotides are TGCGCCAGCTCGGGGAACACTGAAGCTTTCTTT. The encoded protein is CASSGNTEAFF.

The chain carries TRBV5-1 and TRBJ2-5, with no clear D. Germline loops: CDR1 SGHRS, CDR2 YFSETQ. V was clipped by 0 bases and J by 1 base, with 4 bases between them. The CDR3 has 13 residues. The CDR3 DNA reads as TGCGCCAGCAGCTTGGCCATCCAAGAGACCCAGTACTTC. Translation gives CASSLAIQETQYF.

The chain couples TRBV27 to TRBJ2-1; D perhaps matches TRBD2 (6 bases). CDR1 is MNHEY and CDR2 is SMNVEV in the germline V gene (reference sequence). There are 16 residues in the CDR3. Deletions cut 2 bases from V and 9 bases from J, with 20 bases between. The CDR3 region is CASSLTGWQGGGEQFF. The CDR3 DNA sequence: TGTGCCAGCAGTTTAACGGGGTGGCAGGGAGGCGGTGAGCAGTTCTTC.

J is TRBJ2-2 and V is TRBV30, with D uncertain. This CDR3 has 15 residues. Trimming removed 2 bases from V and 6 bases from J, with 16 bases in between. Germline CDR1 and CDR2: GTSNPN and SVGIG (reference sequence). The CDR3 spells CAWSPFEEHAGELFF. Written as DNA, the CDR3 is TGTGCCTGGAGTCCCTTCGAGGAACACGCCGGGGAGCTGTTTTTT. Combining the CDR3 with reference TRBV30 and TRBJ2-2 gives the whole variable domain SQTIHQWPATLVQPVGSPLSLECTVEGTSNPNLYWYRQAAGRGLQLLFYSVGIGQISSEVPQNLSASRPQDRQFILSSKKLLLSDSGFYLCAWSPFEEHAGELFFGEGSRLTVL.

The chain has TRBV27 and TRBJ2-5; possibly TRBD2 for D (5 bases). The J call may be in error: the DNA end matches TRBJ2-7 better. Per the germline V gene, CDR1 is MNHEY and CDR2 is SMNVEV (reference sequence). CDR3 size: 15 residues. CDR3 DNA: TGTGCCAGCAGACTGACTCCCGGGAACCCCTACGAGCAGTACTTC. Encoded protein: CASRLTPGNPYEQYF.

The V gene is TRBV6-1, the J gene TRBJ2-1; tentative D call: TRBD1 (5 bases). The germline gives CDR1 MNHNS, CDR2 SASEGT. The CDR3 has 15 amino acids. V lost 2 bases and J lost 6, with 14 bases in between. CDR3 DNA: TGTGCCAGCAGTGAACCGGGCAGGGTCCCCAATGAGCAGTTCTTC. Amino acids: CASSEPGRVPNEQFF.

The rearrangement links TRBV9 to TRBJ2-3, with TRBD2 matching over 9 bases. Per germline, CDR1 SGDLS and CDR2 YYNGEE. The J segment lost 6 bases and the V segment lost 1 base, leaving 6 bases of the junction unmatched. The CDR3 has 15 residues. The CDR3 loop reads CASSVRVAGADTQYF. In DNA, the CDR3 is TGTGCCAGCAGCGTACGGGTAGCGGGGGCCGATACGCAGTATTTT.

The rearrangement joins TRBV6-6 to TRBJ2-2, with 10 bases lining up with TRBD2. Trimming at V came to 5 bases and at J to 1 base, leaving 4 bases not matched to a gene. The germline CDR1 and CDR2 sequences are MNHNY and SVGAGI (reference sequence). The CDR3 is 16 residues long. As DNA, the CDR3 is TGTGCCAGCAGTCGAGGGACTAGCGAGAACACCGGGGAGCTGTTTTTT. The encoded protein is CASSRGTSENTGELFF.

The count of this clone is one. This rearrangement joins TRBV13 to TRBJ2-1; D is uncertain. The CDR3 has 13 residues. CDR1 is PRHDT, CDR2 FYEKMQ, per germline (reference sequence). Trimming cost V 5 bases and J 5 bases, with 10 bases left between them. The chain's CDR3 is CASSRGGDNEQFF. The CDR3 nucleotides read TGTGCCAGCAGCCGCGGTGGAGACAATGAGCAGTTCTTC.